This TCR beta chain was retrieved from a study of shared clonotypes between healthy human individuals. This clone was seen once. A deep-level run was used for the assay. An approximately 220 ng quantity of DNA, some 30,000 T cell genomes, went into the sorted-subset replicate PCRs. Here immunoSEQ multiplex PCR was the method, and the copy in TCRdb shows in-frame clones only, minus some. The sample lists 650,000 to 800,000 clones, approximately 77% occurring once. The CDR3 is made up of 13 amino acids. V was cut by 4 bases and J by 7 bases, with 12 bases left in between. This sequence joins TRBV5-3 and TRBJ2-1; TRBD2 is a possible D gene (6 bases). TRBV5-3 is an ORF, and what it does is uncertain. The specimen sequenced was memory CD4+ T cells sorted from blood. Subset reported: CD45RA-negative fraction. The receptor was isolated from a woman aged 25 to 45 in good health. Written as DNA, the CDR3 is TGTGCCAGAAGCGGGGCACGGGGGAATGAGCAGTTCTTC. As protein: CARSGARGNEQFF.